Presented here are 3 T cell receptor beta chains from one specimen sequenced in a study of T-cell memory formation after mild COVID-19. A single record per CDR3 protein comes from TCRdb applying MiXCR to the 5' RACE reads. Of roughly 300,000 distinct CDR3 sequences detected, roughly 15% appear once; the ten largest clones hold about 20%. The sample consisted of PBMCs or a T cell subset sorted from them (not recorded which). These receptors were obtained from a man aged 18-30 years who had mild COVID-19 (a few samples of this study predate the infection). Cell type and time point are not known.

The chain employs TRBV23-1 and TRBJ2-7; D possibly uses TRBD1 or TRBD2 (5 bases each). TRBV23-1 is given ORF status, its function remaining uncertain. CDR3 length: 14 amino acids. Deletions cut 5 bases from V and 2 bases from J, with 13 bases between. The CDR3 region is CASSVGEPPYEQYV. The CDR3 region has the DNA TGCGCCAGCAGTGTGGGGGAACCCCCCTACGAGCAGTACGTC.

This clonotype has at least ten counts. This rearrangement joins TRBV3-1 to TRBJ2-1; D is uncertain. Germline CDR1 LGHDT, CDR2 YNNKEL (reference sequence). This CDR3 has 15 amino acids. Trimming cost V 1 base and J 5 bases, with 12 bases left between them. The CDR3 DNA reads TGTGCCAGCAGCCAAGGCCCAGCGAGGAACAATGAGCAGTTCTTC. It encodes CASSQGPARNNEQFF.

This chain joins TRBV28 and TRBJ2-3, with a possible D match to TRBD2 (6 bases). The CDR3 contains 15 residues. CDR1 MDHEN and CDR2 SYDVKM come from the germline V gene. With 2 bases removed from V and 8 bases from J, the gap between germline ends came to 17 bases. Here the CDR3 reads CASSLTLASRGTQYF. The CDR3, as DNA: TGTGCCAGCAGTTTAACGCTAGCGTCTCGAGGTACGCAGTATTTT.